This is a list of T cell receptor beta chains from one sample in a study of cytomegalovirus exposure and HLA in healthy donors. The assay was immunoSEQ multiplex PCR, and TCRdb's table has in-frame clones only and misses some. This table holds 60,000 or so clones, roughly 94% found once. The sequencing sample was made of PBMCs. Receptor source: a man aged 18 to 30 in good health and CMV-seronegative. CDR3s include the opening cysteine and the closing phenylalanine or tryptophan. A D gene is named only where the DNA matches it firmly. For some rows the clone size is stated as once, few or many, or as a class when expanded; others skip it.

J gene,clone size,D gene,CDR3 length,V gene,CDR3 DNA,CDR3 protein
TRBJ2-1,.,TRBD1,15,TRBV2,TGTGCCAGCAGTGAATACAGGGGGAACTACAATGAGCAGTTCTTC,CASSEYRGNYNEQFF
TRBJ2-7,.,.,13,TRBV6-1,TGTGCCAGCAGTGAACCCTCTAGCGACGAGCAGTACTTC,CASSEPSSDEQYF
TRBJ2-2,.,TRBD2,16,TRBV6-4,TGTGCCAGCAGTGACTTAGCGGGAGCGAACACCGGGGAGCTGTTTTTT,CASSDLAGANTGELFF
TRBJ1-1,.,TRBD1,15,TRBV19,TGTGCCAGTAGTATAGTTCGACAGGGAAAAACTGAAGCTTTCTTT,CASSIVRQGKTEAFF
TRBJ2-1,.,TRBD2,16,TRBV27,TGTGCCAGCAGTGAACTAGTGGCGGGAGGCTACAATGAGCAGTTCTTC,CASSELVAGGYNEQFF
TRBJ2-3,.,.,14,TRBV25-1,TGTGCCAGCAGTGGCTATATCAGCACAGATACGCAGTATTTT,CASSGYISTDTQYF
TRBJ1-2,.,.,15,TRBV5-1,TGCGCCAGCAGCCCCGTGGGCAGAAGATCCTATGGCTACACCTTC,CASSPVGRRSYGYTF
TRBJ2-3,.,.,16,TRBV10-1,TGCGCCAGCAGTGGGGGGAGTAGCGGCCGCACAGATACGCAGTATTTT,CASSGGSSGRTDTQYF
TRBJ2-7,.,.,13,TRBV4-3,TGCGCCAGCAGCCAAGCACAGTACTACGAGCAGTACTTC,CASSQAQYYEQYF
TRBJ2-3,.,.,15,TRBV28,TGTGCCAGCAGTAACCCTTGGACAAGCACAGATACGCAGTATTTT,CASSNPWTSTDTQYF
TRBJ2-7,.,.,16,TRBV28,TGTGCCAGCAGTTTCAATACAGGGCTGACCCCCTACGAGCAGTACTTC,CASSFNTGLTPYEQYF
TRBJ1-2,.,.,14,TRBV25-1,TGTGCCAGCAGTGATCCCGGACAGACTCGGGGCTACACCTTC,CASSDPGQTRGYTF
TRBJ1-5,.,.,18,TRBV21-1,TGTGCCAGCAGCAAAGGAGGAAGGGAGTGGGATAGCAATCAGCCCCAGCATTTT,CASSKGGREWDSNQPQHF
TRBJ1-1,.,TRBD1,15,TRBV12-5,TGTGCTAGTGGTTTGGTACAGGGGGCCGGCACTGAAGCTTTCTTT,CASGLVQGAGTEAFF
TRBJ2-1,.,TRBD2,15,TRBV7-2,TGTGCCAGCAGCTTAGGGAGCGGGGTCTACAATGAGCAGTTCTTC,CASSLGSGVYNEQFF
TRBJ2-1,.,TRBD2,19,TRBV11-3,TGTGCCAGCAGCTCCTTCGGGCGCTTCGGACTAGCGGCGAAGGATGAGCAGTTCTTC,CASSSFGRFGLAAKDEQFF
TRBJ2-7,.,.,16,TRBV6-1,TGTGCCAGCAGTGAAAGCGCGCGGTATGAACCCTACGAGCAGTACTTC,CASSESARYEPYEQYF
TRBJ2-7,once,.,13,TRBV12-2,TGTGCAAGTCGCTTAGTACTATACTACGAGCAGTACTTC,CASRLVLYYEQYF
TRBJ1-5,once,TRBD1,15,TRBV28,TGTGCCAGCAGTTGGGACAGGGGGCACGGTCAGCCCCAGCATTTT,CASSWDRGHGQPQHF
TRBJ1-1,.,.,11,TRBV10-3,TGTGCCATCAGTGGGGCGGGTGAAGCTTTCTTT,CAISGAGEAFF
TRBJ2-3,.,TRBD2,15,TRBV9,TGTGCCAGCAGCGCTGCCGGGACTAGCGCAGATACGCAGTATTTT,CASSAAGTSADTQYF
TRBJ2-5,.,TRBD1,16,TRBV6-4,TGTGCCAGCAGTGACGCACCGGGGACAGGGTTAGAGACCCAGTACTTC,CASSDAPGTGLETQYF
TRBJ1-4,.,.,14,TRBV4-3,TGCGCCAGCAGCCAAGATTGGGGAGTCGAAAAACTGTTTTTT,CASSQDWGVEKLFF
TRBJ2-2,.,.,15,TRBV27,TGTGCCAGCAGTCACCGGGACTCCCACACCGGGGAGCTGTTTTTT,CASSHRDSHTGELFF
TRBJ2-1,.,.,14,TRBV29-1,TGCAGCGTTGACACGACTACGTTTTACAATGAGCAGTTCTTC,CSVDTTTFYNEQFF
TRBJ2-4,.,TRBD2,15,TRBV19,TGTGCCAGTAGTATTCGTCCGGACGGGGGGAACATTCAGTACTTC,CASSIRPDGGNIQYF
TRBJ1-1,.,.,15,TRBV28,TGTGCCAGCAGCTTAGGTTCTCAGGGGAACACTGAAGCTTTCTTT,CASSLGSQGNTEAFF
TRBJ2-7,.,.,16,TRBV6-6,TGTGCCAGCAGCCCCGTCCCGGGGAGGCCTGGTGCCGAGCAGTACTTC,CASSPVPGRPGAEQYF
TRBJ1-2,few,.,11,TRBV25-1,TGTGCCAGCCTCGGGTTCTATGGCTACACCTTC,CASLGFYGYTF
TRBJ1-1,.,TRBD1,14,TRBV9,TGTGCCAGCAGCCCCACCGACAGGGGCACTGAAGCTTTCTTT,CASSPTDRGTEAFF
TRBJ2-3,.,TRBD2,15,TRBV2,TGTGCCAGGAAGAGTGGCGGGAGGGCCGCAGATACGCAGTATTTT,CARKSGGRAADTQYF
TRBJ1-2,.,.,16,TRBV5-4,TGTGCCAGCAGCGTCGGGGATTATTATGGGAACTATGGCTACACCTTC,CASSVGDYYGNYGYTF
TRBJ1-2,.,TRBD1,13,TRBV29-1,TGCAGCGTTGAGAACAGGGGGAGAAATGGCTACACCTTC,CSVENRGRNGYTF
TRBJ1-5,.,.,13,TRBV19,TGTGCCAGTACGGGGGTATTGGGGCAGCCCCAGCATTTT,CASTGVLGQPQHF
TRBJ1-5,.,.,12,TRBV6-1,TGTGCCAGCAGTGAATCGGATCAGCCCCAGCATTTT,CASSESDQPQHF
TRBJ2-1,.,TRBD2,14,TRBV19,TGTGCCAGTAGCGGGACTAGCGGCCACAATGAGCAGTTCTTC,CASSGTSGHNEQFF
TRBJ2-3,.,.,16,TRBV6-6,TGTGCCAGCAGTTACTCAAAGGCAAGGGGAACAGATACGCAGTATTTT,CASSYSKARGTDTQYF
TRBJ2-2,.,.,15,TRBV5-4,TGTGCCAGCAGCGGGGAGACAAGCTACACCGGGGAGCTGTTTTTT,CASSGETSYTGELFF
TRBJ2-5,.,.,15,TRBV7-8,TGTGCCAGCAGCTTAGTGGGGGGTAACCAAGAGACCCAGTACTTC,CASSLVGGNQETQYF
TRBJ1-4,few,TRBD1,13,TRBV7-9,TGTGCCAGCAGCCCCAGACAGGGTGAAAAACTGTTTTTT,CASSPRQGEKLFF
TRBJ1-1,.,TRBD1,14,TRBV6-5,TGTGCCAGCAACCCTGACAGGGGACCCTCTGAAGCTTTCTTT,CASNPDRGPSEAFF
TRBJ2-3,.,TRBD2,15,TRBV7-2,TGTGCCAGCAGCTTAGGACTAGCGGGCCGAGATACGCAGTATTTT,CASSLGLAGRDTQYF
TRBJ2-2,.,.,14,TRBV5-4,TGTGCCAGCAGCTTGTCACACAACACCGGGGAGCTGTTTTTT,CASSLSHNTGELFF
TRBJ1-1,.,.,15,TRBV5-1,TGCGCCAGCGCTGGACAAGCCCCTGGGGACACTGAAGCTTTCTTT,CASAGQAPGDTEAFF
TRBJ2-7,.,.,13,TRBV7-2,TGTGCCAGCAGCTTAGGCCCGGTCTACGAGCAGTACTTC,CASSLGPVYEQYF
TRBJ1-5,.,TRBD1,14,TRBV28,TGTGCCAGCAGTTATGGGACAGGGAAACAGCCCCAGCATTTT,CASSYGTGKQPQHF
TRBJ1-3,.,.,15,TRBV5-1,TGCGCCAGCAGCTTGGGGTGGACTGGTGGAAACACCATATATTTT,CASSLGWTGGNTIYF
TRBJ2-2,.,.,15,TRBV5-4,TGTGCCAGCAGCGACTCGCCCGGGAACACCGGGGAGCTGTTTTTT,CASSDSPGNTGELFF
TRBJ2-7,.,.,14,TRBV5-5,TGTGCCAGCAGCTTGGGCAGGGCCACCTACGAGCAGTACTTC,CASSLGRATYEQYF
TRBJ2-5,.,.,11,TRBV20-1,TGCAGTGCTAGATCCCAGGAGACCCAGTACTTC,CSARSQETQYF